Listed below are T cell receptor beta chains from one sample, sequenced in a study of blood T cell repertoires in COVID-19. Sequencing was performed with immunoSEQ multiplex PCR; in TCRdb, only in-frame clones are kept and a portion is missing. The sample consists of a few hundred thousand clones, roughly 77% of them appearing once. Sequencing used PBMCs or T cells enriched from blood (not recorded which). These receptors came from a man aged 40-49 years who had recovered from COVID-19. Both conserved end residues are part of each CDR3. The D gene is left open where the match is weak. Expanded clones get a size class; other rows say once, few or many, or leave the size out.

clone size | J gene | D gene | V gene | CDR3 protein | CDR3 DNA
. | TRBJ1-3 | . | TRBV7-2 | CASSLVYGNTIYF | TGTGCCAGCAGCTTGGTCTACGGAAACACCATATATTTT
. | TRBJ2-2 | TRBD1 | TRBV18 | CASSPKGQGYTGELFF | TGTGCCAGCTCACCGAAGGGACAGGGGTACACCGGGGAGCTGTTTTTT
. | TRBJ1-1 | TRBD1 | TRBV18 | CASSPQILDRGRGDTEAFF | TGTGCCAGCTCACCACAGATCCTCGACAGGGGGCGCGGGGACACTGAAGCTTTCTTT
. | TRBJ2-5 | . | TRBV7-6 | CASSLGFTGEETQYF | TGTGCCAGCAGCTTAGGTTTTACGGGGGAAGAGACCCAGTACTTC
once | TRBJ1-2 | . | TRBV6-1 | CASSEARGQYYGYTF | TGTGCCAGCAGTGAAGCGCGGGGGCAGTACTATGGCTACACCTTC
. | TRBJ2-1 | . | TRBV12-3/TRBV12-4 | CASSLQWNEQFF | TGTGCCAGCAGTTTACAGTGGAATGAGCAGTTCTTC
. | TRBJ2-7 | TRBD1 | TRBV2 | CASSEAGDRLIYEQYF | TGTGCCAGCAGTGAAGCGGGGGACAGACTAATCTACGAGCAGTACTTC
. | TRBJ2-7 | TRBD2 | TRBV2 | CAKGKSGRSSYEQYF | TGTGCCAAAGGAAAAAGCGGGAGGAGCTCCTACGAGCAGTACTTC
. | TRBJ1-2 | TRBD1 | TRBV19 | CASSIATGVQQRVGYTF | TGTGCCAGTAGTATCGCCACAGGGGTCCAACAACGGGTTGGCTACACCTTC
. | TRBJ1-5 | . | TRBV4-1 | CASSQGAGLGDWPQHF | TGCGCCAGCAGCCAAGGGGCAGGGCTAGGTGATTGGCCCCAGCATTTT
. | TRBJ1-5 | TRBD1 | TRBV19 | CASSTTDRGSNQPQHF | TGTGCCAGTAGTACTACTGACAGGGGTAGCAATCAGCCCCAGCATTTT
. | TRBJ2-1 | TRBD2 | TRBV5-1 | CASSLAGGSSYNEQFF | TGCGCCAGCAGCTTGGCCGGGGGGAGCTCCTACAATGAGCAGTTCTTC
. | TRBJ2-7 | . | TRBV12-3/TRBV12-4 | CASSLVIYEQYF | TGTGCCAGCAGTTTAGTTATCTACGAGCAGTACTTC
. | TRBJ1-2 | . | TRBV9 | CASSSPPGAGGYTF | TGTGCCAGCAGTTCCCCACCAGGCGCGGGAGGCTACACCTTC
few | TRBJ1-1 | . | TRBV19 | CASTSYPAGQMNTEAFF | TGTGCCAGTACCTCATACCCGGCGGGTCAAATGAACACTGAAGCTTTCTTT
. | TRBJ2-5 | . | TRBV6-5 | CASSMDTLRETQYF | TGTGCCAGCAGTATGGACACCCTAAGAGAGACCCAGTACTTC
. | TRBJ2-7 | TRBD2 | TRBV7-2 | CASSFQGGPYEQYF | TGTGCCAGCAGCTTCCAGGGAGGGCCCTACGAGCAGTACTTC
. | TRBJ1-5 | . | TRBV30 | CACNRESNQPQHF | TGTGCCTGCAACAGGGAAAGCAATCAGCCCCAGCATTTT
. | TRBJ1-4 | TRBD1 | TRBV11-2 | CASSWDRLNEKLFF | TGTGCCAGCAGCTGGGACAGGCTTAATGAAAAACTGTTTTTT
. | TRBJ1-6 | TRBD1 | TRBV7-9 | CASSFPRQGYNSPLHF | TGTGCCAGCAGCTTCCCCCGACAGGGCTATAATTCACCCCTCCACTTT
. | TRBJ2-2 | TRBD2 | TRBV6-5 | CASTHGGTNTGELFF | TGTGCCAGCACCCACGGGGGGACGAACACCGGGGAGCTGTTTTTT
once | TRBJ1-4 | TRBD1 | TRBV5-1 | CASSLGDRLGEKLFF | TGCGCCAGCAGCTTGGGGGACAGACTTGGGGAAAAACTGTTTTTT
. | TRBJ2-5 | TRBD2 | TRBV19 | CASSKQGLGLETQYF | TGTGCCAGTAGTAAGCAGGGACTAGGTCTGGAGACCCAGTACTTC
. | TRBJ1-2 | . | TRBV29-1 | CSVDSPVSSYTF | TGCAGCGTTGATTCCCCCGTCTCTAGCTACACCTTC
few | TRBJ2-1 | TRBD2 | TRBV6-6 | CASSQGFSGGLYNEQFF | TGTGCCAGCAGTCAGGGATTCAGCGGGGGCCTATACAATGAGCAGTTCTTC
. | TRBJ1-1 | TRBD1 | TRBV18 | CASSSDRGNTEAFF | TGTGCCAGCTCATCTGACAGGGGGAACACTGAAGCTTTCTTT
. | TRBJ1-2 | TRBD1 | TRBV18 | CASSQSGQGIGYTF | TGTGCCAGCTCACAGTCGGGACAGGGCATCGGCTACACCTTC
. | TRBJ2-1 | TRBD1 | TRBV2 | CASRPGQVGDEQFF | TGTGCCAGCAGGCCAGGACAGGTTGGGGATGAGCAGTTCTTC
. | TRBJ2-7 | . | TRBV11-2 | CASSFSATGQYF | TGTGCCAGCAGCTTTTCCGCTACGGGGCAGTACTTC
. | TRBJ1-5 | . | TRBV10-2 | CASSLGGTNQPQHF | TGCGCCAGTTCTCTAGGGGGTACCAATCAGCCCCAGCATTTT
. | TRBJ2-2 | . | TRBV25-1 | CASSESRVGGGELFF | TGTGCCAGCAGTGAATCTCGGGTGGGTGGCGGGGAGCTGTTTTTT
. | TRBJ2-1 | . | TRBV11-2 | CASSSGLSHNEQFF | TGTGCCAGCAGCTCGGGACTTAGCCACAATGAGCAGTTCTTC
. | TRBJ2-1 | TRBD2 | TRBV11-3 | CASRGLAGDEQFF | TGTGCCAGCAGGGGACTAGCGGGAGATGAGCAGTTCTTC
. | TRBJ1-1 | . | TRBV6-5 | CASVPQERTEAFF | TGTGCCAGCGTCCCCCAGGAACGCACTGAAGCTTTCTTT
. | TRBJ1-5 | TRBD1 | TRBV5-8 | CASSRGTGAGNQPQHF | TGTGCCAGCAGCCGAGGGACAGGGGCAGGCAATCAGCCCCAGCATTTT
. | TRBJ2-1 | TRBD2 | TRBV7-3 | CASSLEGTSGDEQFF | TGTGCCAGCAGCTTAGAGGGGACTAGCGGGGATGAGCAGTTCTTC
once | TRBJ1-2 | TRBD1 | TRBV5-4 | CASRPGQGVWYGYTF | TGTGCCAGCAGGCCAGGACAGGGTGTTTGGTATGGCTACACCTTC
once | TRBJ2-5 | . | TRBV5-1 | CASRLDQETQYF | TGCGCCAGCCGCCTAGACCAAGAGACCCAGTACTTC
. | TRBJ2-2 | . | TRBV5-1 | CATNRRQGVTGELFF | TGCGCCACCAACAGGCGGCAAGGGGTCACCGGGGAGCTGTTTTTT
. | TRBJ2-2 | . | TRBV25-1 | CASSDLRGGQGGELFF | TGTGCCAGCAGTGATTTACGCGGGGGACAAGGCGGGGAGCTGTTTTTT
. | TRBJ1-6 | TRBD1 | TRBV9 | CASSPQGAGSPLHF | TGTGCCAGCAGCCCCCAGGGGGCAGGTTCACCCCTCCACTTT
. | TRBJ2-3 | . | TRBV14 | CASRGLTDTQYF | TGTGCCAGCAGGGGCCTAACAGATACGCAGTATTTT
. | TRBJ2-7 | . | TRBV6-6 | CASKSGEKIYEQYF | TGTGCCAGCAAGTCAGGGGAAAAAATCTACGAGCAGTACTTC
. | TRBJ2-3 | . | TRBV7-9 | CASSPDEGSTDTQYF | TGTGCCAGCAGCCCTGATGAGGGAAGCACAGATACGCAGTATTTT
. | TRBJ2-1 | TRBD2 | TRBV7-9 | CASSLPARLAGNSYNEQFF | TGTGCCAGCAGCTTACCCGCCCGACTAGCGGGGAACTCCTACAATGAGCAGTTCTTC
. | TRBJ1-6 | . | TRBV30 | CAWMLAGTRGAPLHF | TGTGCCTGGATGCTCGCCGGGACGCGGGGGGCACCCCTCCACTTT
. | TRBJ2-1 | TRBD1 | TRBV5-1 | CASSFGTGYNEQFF | TGCGCCAGCAGCTTCGGGACAGGGTACAATGAGCAGTTCTTC
. | TRBJ2-7 | TRBD2 | TRBV7-2 | CASRTPGLAAYEQYF | TGTGCCAGCAGAACACCGGGACTAGCGGCTTACGAGCAGTACTTC
. | TRBJ1-1 | . | TRBV9 | CASSVGFSGNINTEAFF | TGTGCCAGCAGCGTAGGGTTCTCGGGGAATATCAACACTGAAGCTTTCTTT
. | TRBJ1-1 | TRBD1 | TRBV9 | CASSVQGAPGTEAFF | TGTGCCAGCAGCGTTCAGGGGGCGCCGGGCACTGAAGCTTTCTTT